This T cell receptor beta chain is drawn from a study of response to subunit inactivated influenza vaccine. The study's findings and limits: The authors suggested that few new T cells are recruited per seasonal influenza vaccination.

One entry per CDR3 protein results from TCRdb running MiXCR on the RT-PCR reads. The sample has just over 300,000 distinct CDR3 sequences, roughly 22% seen once. To note about this clonotype: Its specificity is unknown.

Germline CDR1 reads ENHRY; CDR2 reads SYGVKD. Unmatched junction bases numbered 5, after V lost 3 bases and J lost 2 bases. The length of the CDR3 is 16 residues. The chain recombines TRBV10-3 with TRBJ2-3, with 10 bases fitting TRBD1. This clonotype originated in a man between 45 and 75 years old who received an inactivated influenza vaccine. The specimen comprised PBMCs from blood, sampled 21 months after vaccination. The CDR3 DNA reads TGTGCCATCAGTGACACCGGGACAGGGGTCACAGATACGCAGTATTTT. Amino acid sequence: CAISDTGTGVTDTQYF.